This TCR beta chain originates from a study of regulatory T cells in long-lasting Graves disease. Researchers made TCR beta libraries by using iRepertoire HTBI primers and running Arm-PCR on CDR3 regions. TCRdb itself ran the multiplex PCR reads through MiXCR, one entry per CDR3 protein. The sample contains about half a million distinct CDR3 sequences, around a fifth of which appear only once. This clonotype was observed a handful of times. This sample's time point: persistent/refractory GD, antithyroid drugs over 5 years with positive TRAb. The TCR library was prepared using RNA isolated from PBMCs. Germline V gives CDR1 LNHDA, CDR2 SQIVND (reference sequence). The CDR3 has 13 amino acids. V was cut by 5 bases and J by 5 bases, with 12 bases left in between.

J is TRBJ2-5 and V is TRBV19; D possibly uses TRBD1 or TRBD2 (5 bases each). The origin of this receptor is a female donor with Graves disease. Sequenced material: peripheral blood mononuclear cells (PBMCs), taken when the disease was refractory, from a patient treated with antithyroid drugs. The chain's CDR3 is CASSASGTETQYF. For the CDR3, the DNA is TGTGCCAGTAGTGCCTCAGGGACGGAGACCCAGTACTTC. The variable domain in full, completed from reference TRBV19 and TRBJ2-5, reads DGGITQSPKYLFRKEGQNVTLSCEQNLNHDAMYWYRQDPGQGLRLIYYSQIVNDFQKGDIAEGYSVSREKKESFPLTVTSAQKNPTAFYLCASSASGTETQYFGPGTRLLVL.